These T cell receptor beta chains were read from a single sample in a study of Ad26.COV2.S vaccination and SARS-CoV-2 variants. The method was immunoSEQ multiplex PCR; TCRdb's version includes in-frame clones alone and lacks a portion of them. Among some 350,000 clones, roughly nine tenths were seen once, and the ten largest hold about 5.4%. Specimen: peripheral blood, collected in a trial of Ad26.COV2.S vaccine versus placebo. The source is a person between 18 and 60 years old who received the Ad26.COV2.S COVID-19 vaccine or a placebo. Both conserved end residues are part of each CDR3. The D gene is left open where the match is weak. Size is stated for part of the rows, as once, few or many counts, or as a class when the clone is expanded.

j_gene,abundance,v_gene,d_gene,CDR3nt,CDR3aa
TRBJ2-5,NA,TRBV4-1,NA,TGCGCCAGCAGCCAAGGCTCAGGAGGGCCCTCGGAGACCCAGTACTTC,CASSQGSGGPSETQYF
TRBJ2-1,NA,TRBV12-5,NA,TGTGCTAGTGGTTTGGTACAGGCCGTCGAGGGCCCGTACAATGAGCAGTTCTTC,CASGLVQAVEGPYNEQFF
TRBJ2-3,NA,TRBV13,NA,TGTGCCAGCCTCGTGAGGGGTACAGATACGCAGTATTTT,CASLVRGTDTQYF
TRBJ2-3,few,TRBV9,NA,TGTGCCAGCAGCGTAAATCAGGGTACAGATACGCAGTATTTT,CASSVNQGTDTQYF
TRBJ2-3,NA,TRBV3-1/TRBV3-2,NA,TGTGCCAGCAGCCACCTCAGGGGCAGCGCGGATACGCAGTATTTT,CASSHLRGSADTQYF
TRBJ2-1,NA,TRBV24-1,NA,TGTGCCACCAGTGACACCCAGGACTGGACCGAGCAGTTCTTC,CATSDTQDWTEQFF
TRBJ2-5,NA,TRBV12-5,TRBD1,TGTGCTAGTGGTTACGGACAGGGTCGAGAGACCCAGTACTTC,CASGYGQGRETQYF
TRBJ1-4,NA,TRBV7-2,NA,TGTGCCAGCAGCTTAGTGCCAGGTATCGATGAAAAACTGTTTTTT,CASSLVPGIDEKLFF
TRBJ2-5,NA,TRBV6-2/TRBV6-3,NA,TGTGCCAGCAGTTACCTCAGGGGCCGGGAGACCCAGTACTTC,CASSYLRGRETQYF
TRBJ1-1,NA,TRBV28,NA,TGTGCCAGCATGGCCCGCAGGACTTTCTTT,CASMARRTFF